This TCR beta chain was profiled in a study of cytomegalovirus exposure and HLA in healthy donors. V lost 3 bases and J lost 4; bases outside the gene matches: 7. The CDR3 sequence is 16 residues long. CDR1 is LGHNA and CDR2 is YNFKEQ in the germline V gene. PCR involved 60 Vbeta and 13 Jbeta primers. The data were produced by immunoSEQ multiplex PCR, yet TCRdb's version contains in-frame clones alone and is incomplete. The table includes about 120,000 clones, 60% to 70% detected once. In this sample, this clone turned up once. The sequence derives from a woman between 40 and 55 years old in good health and CMV-seropositive. This chain links TRBV4-2 with TRBJ2-5; TRBD2 agrees at 11 bases. The sequenced sample consisted of PBMCs. In DNA form, the CDR3 reads TGTGCCAGCAGCCATCTCCTAGCGGGAGGACGAGAGACCCAGTACTTC. Protein sequence: CASSHLLAGGRETQYF.